This entry lists 24 T cell receptor beta chains sequenced from one sample in a study of T cells after yellow fever vaccination. TCRdb redid the calling of the 5' RACE reads with MiXCR, one entry per CDR3 protein. The repertoire holds about 52,000 distinct CDR3 sequences, less than 8% seen once, with 20% to 30% in the top ten. The specimen was CD8+ T cells not binding an NS4B(214-222) dextramer, sorted from PBMCs, collected roughly 46 days after the first yellow fever vaccination. The receptors were gathered from a man aged 18 to 29 who received the YFV17D yellow fever vaccine.

The chain combines TRBV5-1 with TRBJ2-5, with 13 nucleotides matching TRBD2. The CDR3 covers 17 residues. V trimming: 0 bases; J trimming: 5 bases; junction bases outside the gene matches: 7. The germline V gene has CDR1 SGHRS and CDR2 YFSETQ. CDR3: CASSLVTSGGPEETQYF. The CDR3 DNA reads as TGCGCCAGCAGCTTGGTGACTAGCGGGGGGCCCGAGGAGACCCAGTACTTC.

This clonotype has ten or more counts. This chain connects TRBV29-1 to TRBJ1-2; possibly TRBD1 for D (6 bases). V was pared by 6 bases and J by 6 bases, with 14 bases between. From germline, CDR1 is SQVTM and CDR2 ANQGSEA. This CDR3 has 12 residues. The CDR3 DNA reads TGCAGCGTCAGGACAGCTCCCGATGGCTACACCTTC. Amino acids: CSVRTAPDGYTF.

This clonotype was counted between two and nine times. The rearrangement uses TRBV7-6 and TRBJ1-5; perhaps TRBD1 as D (5 bases). The length of the CDR3 is 14 residues. Looked up from germline, CDR1 is SGHVS and CDR2 is FNYEAQ. Trimming cost V 5 bases and J 2 bases, with 10 bases left between them. CDR3 amino acids: CASSARDGNQPQHF. CDR3 coding DNA: TGTGCCAGCAGCGCTCGGGACGGCAATCAGCCCCAGCATTTT.

The chain employs TRBV7-9 and TRBJ1-1, with D unclear. V lost 2 bases and J 1 base, leaving 11 bases between the germline ends. Germline assignment: CDR1 SEHNR and CDR2 FQNEAQ (reference sequence). The CDR3 loop spans 15 amino acids. Here the CDR3 reads CASSLPRVANTEAFF. CDR3 nucleotide sequence: TGTGCCAGCAGCTTACCACGGGTGGCGAACACTGAAGCTTTCTTT.

This clonotype has more than one count but fewer than ten. The chain has TRBV12-3 or TRBV12-4 and TRBJ2-1; the match to TRBD1 covers 8 bases. V shed 3 bases and J 5 bases; nucleotides not matched to a gene: 3. This CDR3 spans 14 amino acids. This CDR3 reads CASSFGTGNNEQFF. The CDR3 nucleotides read TGTGCCAGCAGTTTCGGGACAGGCAACAATGAGCAGTTCTTC.

The V and J genes are TRBV4-2 and TRBJ2-3; 12 bases fit TRBD2. The CDR3 length is 15 residues. Unmatched junction bases numbered 1, after V lost 2 bases and J lost 4 bases. Germline V gene lookup returns CDR1 LGHNA and CDR2 YNFKEQ. CDR3 DNA sequence: TGTGCCAGCAGCCAAACTAGCGGGGGGCCAGATACGCAGTATTTT. Its translation is CASSQTSGGPDTQYF.

The table lists this clonotype with a few counts. The V and J genes are TRBV7-9 and TRBJ1-6; a possible D gene is TRBD1 (5 bases). The CDR3 extends over 16 amino acids. Between the trimmed V and J ends, which lost 2 bases and 4 bases, there was a span of 12 bases. Germline lookup yields CDR1 SEHNR and CDR2 FQNEAQ (reference sequence). Here the CDR3 reads CASSLTGGGYNSPLHF. Written as DNA, the CDR3 is TGTGCCAGCAGCTTAACAGGTGGGGGTTATAATTCACCCCTCCACTTT.

This clonotype was seen a handful of times. J is TRBJ1-2 and V is TRBV5-5, with a possible D match to TRBD1 (5 bases). Germline assignment: CDR1 SGHKS and CDR2 YYEKEE (reference sequence). The CDR3 extends over 15 amino acids. Between the trimmed V and J ends, which lost 0 bases and 0 bases, there was a span of 9 bases. This CDR3 is CASSLEQATNYGYTF. The DNA for the CDR3 is TGTGCCAGCAGCTTGGAACAGGCGACTAACTATGGCTACACCTTC.

The chain uses TRBV14 and TRBJ2-7; TRBD2 might be the D (6 bases). Trimming stripped 4 bases from V and 4 bases from J, with 11 bases between. Germline V CDR1 and CDR2: SGHDN, FVKESK. CDR3 length: 13 amino acids. Written as DNA, the CDR3 is TGTGCCAGCAGCCCGCGGGACTTATACGAGCAGTACTTC. Translation gives CASSPRDLYEQYF.

The V gene is TRBV13, the J gene TRBJ2-1; D tentatively reads TRBD1 or TRBD2 (5 bases each). The CDR3 is made up of 15 amino acids. Trimming pared 2 bases from V and 0 bases from J, leaving 8 bases between. CDR1 is PRHDT and CDR2 is FYEKMQ in the germline V gene (reference sequence). CDR3 region: CASSLWGSSYNEQFF. The DNA of the CDR3 is TGTGCCAGCAGCTTATGGGGGTCCTCCTACAATGAGCAGTTCTTC.

The gene calls are TRBV2 and TRBJ2-3; TRBD2 matches at 11 bases. V lost 5 bases, J lost 5 bases, and 12 bases stayed unmatched. The germline V gene encodes CDR1 SNHLY and CDR2 FYNNEI. The length of the CDR3 is 17 residues. For the CDR3, the DNA is TGTGCCAGCAGTCCCACTCCATCTAGCGGGGGGAGAGATACGCAGTATTTT. Residues: CASSPTPSSGGRDTQYF.

This clonotype was observed at least ten times. The chain combines TRBV4-2 with TRBJ2-3; D not certain. The germline V gene encodes CDR1 LGHNA and CDR2 YNFKEQ. This CDR3 is 14 amino acids long. The V and J ends lost 0 bases and 1 base respectively, with 5 bases between them. CDR3 in amino acids: CASSQDGGTDTQYF. CDR3 DNA sequence: TGTGCCAGCAGCCAAGATGGGGGCACAGATACGCAGTATTTT.

This clonotype was counted at least ten times. The V gene is TRBV28, the J gene TRBJ2-1; 7 bases align to TRBD1. There are 13 residues in the CDR3. Looked up from germline, CDR1 is MDHEN and CDR2 is SYDVKM. V gave up 6 bases and J gave up 5 bases; unmatched junction bases: 4. The DNA for the CDR3 is TGTGCCAGCAGATCTACAGGGGACAATGAGCAGTTCTTC. This sequence encodes CASRSTGDNEQFF.

This clonotype was detected ten times or more. V is TRBV6-5 and J is TRBJ2-7, with 8 nucleotides matching TRBD1. The CDR3 runs 14 residues. V shed 6 bases, J shed 3 bases, and the junction held 7 bases outside the gene matches. CDR1 and CDR2 (germline): MNHEY, SVGAGI. In DNA, the CDR3 is TGTGCCAGCAGCAGGGGGCAATTCTTCTACGAGCAGTACGTC. Translating it yields CASSRGQFFYEQYV.

This clonotype was counted a few times. The chain joins TRBV13 to TRBJ1-5; possible D gene TRBD1, 5 bases. The germline gives CDR1 PRHDT, CDR2 FYEKMQ (reference sequence). The CDR3 spans 15 residues. With 0 bases removed from V and 1 base from J, the gap between germline ends came to 7 bases. The CDR3 DNA sequence: TGTGCCAGCAGCTTAGGTCGGGGCAGCAATCAGCCCCAGCATTTT. This sequence encodes CASSLGRGSNQPQHF.

In this sample, this clonotype turned up a few times. This chain links TRBV19 with TRBJ1-5; 7 nucleotides match TRBD1. Germline lookup yields CDR1 LNHDA and CDR2 SQIVND (reference sequence). This CDR3 spans 16 amino acids. V lost 3 bases to trimming and J lost 2 bases; unmatched junction nucleotides: 7. CDR3 residues: CASSIDRDWGNQPQHF. The CDR3 DNA reads TGTGCCAGTAGTATCGACAGGGATTGGGGCAATCAGCCCCAGCATTTT.

This chain joins TRBV27 and TRBJ1-5; 9 bases fit TRBD1. Germline V gene sequence: CDR1 MNHEY, CDR2 SMNVEV (reference sequence). The CDR3 is made up of 15 amino acids. The ends lost 3 bases at V and 7 bases at J; junction bases unmatched: 7. In DNA, the CDR3 is TGTGCCAGCAGTTTGGGGACAGGGATAGGGCAGCCCCAGCATTTT. Protein sequence: CASSLGTGIGQPQHF.

The chain links TRBV7-9 to TRBJ2-5; 13 bases fit TRBD2. Germline values: CDR1 SEHNR, CDR2 FQNEAQ (reference sequence). This CDR3 spans 17 amino acids. With V trimmed by 6 bases and J by 0 bases, 7 bases remained unmatched. CDR3 protein: CASSRTSGGPYQETQYF. CDR3 in DNA: TGTGCCAGCAGTCGGACTAGCGGGGGCCCGTACCAAGAGACCCAGTACTTC. The full variable domain, its missing parts supplied by reference TRBV7-9 and TRBJ2-5, is DTGVSQNPRHKITKRGQNVTFRCDPISEHNRLYWYRQTLGQGPEFLTYFQNEAQLEKSRLLSDRFSAERPKGSFSTLEIQRTEQGDSAMYLCASSRTSGGPYQETQYFGPGTRLLVL.

This clonotype was counted many times. The chain links TRBV4-2 to TRBJ2-1; D is perhaps TRBD1 or TRBD2 (7 bases each). Per germline, CDR1 LGHNA and CDR2 YNFKEQ. With 0 bases removed from V and 6 bases from J, the gap between germline ends came to 15 bases. CDR3 length equals 16 residues. The CDR3 coding sequence is TGTGCCAGCAGCCAAGATGGGGCAGGGGGGGTCAATGAGCAGTTCTTC. It translates to CASSQDGAGGVNEQFF.

This clonotype is medium-sized in the sample. The rearrangement joins TRBV6-2 or TRBV6-3 to TRBJ2-1; 9 nucleotides agree with TRBD1. The CDR3 has 14 amino acids. Germline CDR1 and CDR2: MNHEY and SVGEGT. The ends lost 4 bases at V and 6 bases at J; junction bases unmatched: 4. CDR3 sequence: CASSSGTGINEQFF. The CDR3 DNA is TGTGCCAGCAGTTCCGGGACAGGGATCAATGAGCAGTTCTTC.

Many counts were recorded for this clonotype. This CDR3 is CASSLVSGGYTGELFF. The CDR3 DNA is TGTGCCAGCAGCTTAGTATCGGGGGGTTACACCGGGGAGCTGTTTTTT. The chain uses TRBV7-6 and TRBJ2-2; TRBD2 agrees at 7 bases. V was clipped by 1 base and J by 3 bases; unmatched bases: 5. Germline lookup yields CDR1 SGHVS and CDR2 FNYEAQ. The CDR3 has 16 amino acids.

This clonotype was counted only a few times. CDR3 region: CASSLSDGATNEKLFF. The CDR3 DNA follows: TGTGCCAGCAGCTTATCCGACGGTGCAACTAATGAAAAACTGTTTTTT. The chain employs TRBV7-9 and TRBJ1-4; D gene unclear. The V end was cut by 2 bases, the J end by 0 bases, with 10 bases between. This CDR3 has 16 amino acids. Germline V gives CDR1 SEHNR, CDR2 FQNEAQ (reference sequence).

This clonotype was seen only a few times. The chain uses TRBV7-6 and TRBJ2-2; possibly TRBD2 for D (5 bases). This CDR3 contains 13 residues. Trimming left V 3 bases short and J 7 bases short, with 9 bases between. Germline loops: CDR1 SGHVS, CDR2 FNYEAQ. The CDR3: CASSFEGDGELFF. CDR3 sequence (DNA): TGTGCCAGCAGCTTCGAGGGAGACGGGGAGCTGTTTTTT.

The chain couples TRBV19 to TRBJ2-2, with D tentatively TRBD2 (5 bases). The CDR3 has 14 residues. CDR1 is LNHDA and CDR2 is SQIVND in the germline V gene (reference sequence). Trimming removed 3 bases from V and 7 bases from J, with 12 bases in between. Here the CDR3 DNA reads TGTGCCAGTAGTATCGGGCTAGCCATCGGGGAGCTGTTTTTT. Amino acids: CASSIGLAIGELFF.